This T cell receptor beta chain is drawn from a study of cytomegalovirus exposure and HLA in healthy donors. The PCR ran on 60 Vbeta and 13 Jbeta primers. The method was immunoSEQ multiplex PCR; TCRdb's version includes in-frame clones alone and lacks a portion of them. The sample yields 80,000 or so clones, around 60% seen once. This clone came up once. The CDR3 extends over 14 amino acids. V lost 5 bases and J lost 6, with 13 bases in between. The germline CDR1 and CDR2 sequences are SGHTA and FQGNSA. The sequenced material came from PBMCs. This sequence joins TRBV7-2 and TRBJ2-2; unclear D gene. The source of this sequence is a man aged 30 to 39 in good health and CMV-seropositive. The CDR3 protein is CASSAARASGELFF. In DNA, the CDR3 is TGTGCCAGCAGCGCCGCCCGAGCATCCGGGGAGCTGTTTTTT.